This TCR beta chain was sequenced in a study of T-cell reconstitution after alpha-beta-depleted transplantation in children. The study's findings and limits: Among T cells one year after transplant, newly produced cells accounted for most counts and diversity. After transplant, at about two months, alpha-beta T cells were reportedly derived from several hundred expanded graft clones. The origin of high day-60 TCRbeta diversity in some patients lay in surviving recipient T cells and thymic progenitors.

As it was prepared, the TCRbeta library received unique molecular identifiers. MiXCR, applied by TCRdb to the PCR reads, yields one record per CDR3 protein. The sample lists under 450,000 distinct CDR3 sequences, about a sixth occurring once. The V end lost 6 bases, the J end lost 6 bases, and 10 bases lay between the germline ends. This CDR3 has 12 residues. Comments on this clonotype: The antigen is unknown.

The input for sequencing was PBMCs, mostly from graft donor cells, taken 360 days after TCRalphabeta/CD19-depleted stem cell transplant. The chain uses TRBV12-3 or TRBV12-4 and TRBJ2-3; no clear D. The receptor's source is a boy under three years old who had a stem cell transplant for Wiskott-Aldrich syndrome, so the T cells may come from the graft donor. The CDR3 spells CASRPLSDTQYF. The CDR3 DNA reads TGTGCCAGCAGACCCTTGTCGGATACGCAGTATTTT.